Sequencing of this TCR beta chain was carried out in a study of breast tumors, draining lymph nodes, adjacent tissues. As concerns this clonotype: A single base separates this from a much larger clone, so it may be a read error.

TCRdb re-derived calls from the multiplex PCR reads in MiXCR, one entry per CDR3 protein. The repertoire holds 150,000 to 200,000 distinct CDR3 sequences, with approximately 30% as singletons. The germline V gene has CDR1 DFQATT and CDR2 SNEGSKA (reference sequence). The CDR3 loop spans 14 amino acids. Axillary draining lymph nodes of breast cancer patients supplied the node samples. This TCR came from a female donor with breast cancer. Some clones in this sample may be carry-over from other donors' samples. Input material: axillary lymph node tissue. The chain employs TRBV20-1 and TRBJ2-7, with 9 bases matching TRBD1. The CDR3, as DNA: TGCAGTGCTGGAGATTCGGACAGGGGATACGAGCAGTACTTC. Amino acid sequence: CSAGDSDRGYEQYF.